The rows below give T cell receptor beta chains drawn from one sample of a study of cytomegalovirus exposure and HLA in healthy donors. Libraries were prepared by immunoSEQ multiplex PCR; TCRdb keeps only in-frame clonotypes and omits some of them. The sample consists of about 160,000 clones, approximately 90% of them appearing once. Sequencing input: PBMCs. All receptors derive from a man aged 18 to 30 in good health and CMV-seronegative. CDR3s include the opening cysteine and the closing phenylalanine or tryptophan. The D gene is left open where the match is weak. Some rows mark clone size as missing; the rest say once, few, many or name a class of expanded clone.

v_gene,d_gene,abundance,j_gene,CDR3aa,CDR3nt
TRBV18,TRBD2,-,TRBJ2-7,CASSPRGMAGVYEQYF,TGTGCCAGCTCACCTCGGGGAATGGCGGGAGTATACGAGCAGTACTTC
TRBV19,TRBD1,few,TRBJ1-2,CASSIGQVYGYTF,TGTGCCAGTAGTATCGGACAGGTCTATGGCTACACCTTC
TRBV4-3,-,-,TRBJ2-3,CASSQMGQSTDTQYF,TGCGCCAGCAGCCAAATGGGACAAAGCACAGATACGCAGTATTTT
TRBV10-1,TRBD1,-,TRBJ2-7,CASSESGTGTYEQYF,TGCGCCAGCAGTGAGTCCGGGACAGGGACCTACGAGCAGTACTTC
TRBV10-1,-,few,TRBJ2-1,CASSSDRINNEQFF,TGCGCCAGCAGTTCTGACAGGATTAACAATGAGCAGTTCTTC
TRBV6-5,-,-,TRBJ2-3,CASSNGFDTTDTQYF,TGTGCCAGCTCGAATGGTTTTGACACTACAGATACGCAGTATTTT
TRBV27,-,many,TRBJ1-1,CASSLSRGMNTEAFF,TGTGCCAGCAGTTTATCGAGAGGGATGAACACTGAAGCTTTCTTT
TRBV6-1,TRBD1,-,TRBJ2-1,CASSEGPGQGHEQFF,TGTGCCAGCAGTGAAGGTCCGGGACAGGGACATGAGCAGTTCTTC
TRBV28,-,-,TRBJ2-5,CASSKGVQETQYF,TGTGCCAGCAGTAAGGGAGTCCAAGAGACCCAGTACTTC
TRBV5-1,-,-,TRBJ2-3,CASSPVGGSFSDTQYF,TGCGCCAGCAGCCCCGTTGGGGGGAGTTTTTCAGATACGCAGTATTTT
TRBV7-8,-,-,TRBJ2-7,CASSRGRVTYEQYF,TGTGCCAGTAGCCGTGGGCGGGTAACCTACGAGCAGTACTTC
TRBV5-1,TRBD1,-,TRBJ1-2,CASQGTGENYGYTF,TGCGCCAGCCAAGGGACAGGGGAAAACTATGGCTACACCTTC
TRBV4-1,-,-,TRBJ1-4,CASSGEDATNEKLFF,TGCGCCAGCAGTGGCGAGGATGCAACTAATGAAAAACTGTTTTTT
TRBV29-1,-,-,TRBJ1-1,CSVEVSGGTEAFF,TGCAGCGTTGAAGTTTCGGGAGGCACTGAAGCTTTCTTT
TRBV5-6,TRBD1,-,TRBJ2-2,CASSLGQGHGELFF,TGTGCCAGCAGCCTGGGACAGGGCCACGGGGAGCTGTTTTTT
TRBV10-3,-,-,TRBJ2-7,CAISESRAASYEQYF,TGTGCCATCAGTGAGTCGCGCGCCGCATCCTACGAGCAGTACTTC
TRBV7-9,TRBD2,-,TRBJ2-7,CASSPPRASGKGEQYF,TGTGCCAGCAGCCCGCCCCGGGCTAGCGGGAAGGGGGAGCAGTACTTC
TRBV5-4,TRBD1,-,TRBJ1-6,CASSLPGQRNSPLHF,TGTGCCAGCAGTCTGCCGGGACAGAGGAATTCACCCCTCCACTTT
TRBV5-4,TRBD1,-,TRBJ1-1,CASSPPGTGVTNTEAFF,TGTGCCAGCAGCCCTCCTGGGACAGGGGTCACGAACACTGAAGCTTTCTTT
TRBV5-1,-,-,TRBJ2-1,CASSLDIYEQFF,TGCGCCAGCAGCTTGGATATTTATGAGCAGTTCTTC
TRBV28,TRBD1,-,TRBJ2-5,CASSLWSRTGEETQYF,TGTGCCAGCAGTTTATGGTCCCGGACAGGGGAAGAGACCCAGTACTTC
TRBV6-4,TRBD1,-,TRBJ2-3,CASSTGVTTDTQYF,TGTGCCAGCTCGACAGGGGTGACTACAGATACGCAGTATTTT
TRBV7-9,-,-,TRBJ1-3,CASSPDEGPLAGNTIYF,TGTGCCAGCAGCCCAGATGAGGGCCCCCTGGCTGGAAACACCATATATTTT
TRBV29-1,-,-,TRBJ1-2,CSVEYRQGYGYTF,TGCAGCGTTGAATATCGGCAGGGATATGGCTACACCTTC
TRBV11-2,-,-,TRBJ2-1,CASSLVGGQNEQFF,TGTGCCAGCAGCTTAGTCGGGGGGCAGAATGAGCAGTTCTTC
TRBV12-5,TRBD1,-,TRBJ1-1,CASGLALQGADTEAFF,TGTGCTAGTGGTTTGGCCCTACAGGGGGCAGACACTGAAGCTTTCTTT
TRBV19,TRBD1,-,TRBJ1-5,CASSMTGGLHQPQHF,TGTGCCAGTAGTATGACAGGGGGTCTGCATCAGCCCCAGCATTTT
TRBV5-4,-,-,TRBJ2-1,CASSREGSYNEQFF,TGTGCCAGCAGCCGCGAGGGCAGTTACAATGAGCAGTTCTTC
TRBV11-2,-,-,TRBJ1-2,CASSPTGIIYGYTF,TGTGCCAGCAGCCCCACAGGGATAATCTATGGCTACACCTTC
TRBV18,-,-,TRBJ1-2,CASSPPSLVFTF,TGTGCCAGCTCACCACCGTCACTGGTGTTCACCTTC
TRBV10-3,-,-,TRBJ1-1,CAISETLNTEAFF,TGTGCCATCAGTGAAACACTGAACACTGAAGCTTTCTTT
TRBV5-1,-,-,TRBJ2-3,CASSLAAVLTGLNTDTQYF,TGCGCCAGCAGCTTGGCGGCGGTTTTAACGGGATTAAATACAGATACGCAGTATTTT
TRBV7-2,TRBD2,-,TRBJ2-7,CASSSHGDSGSAYEQYF,TGTGCCAGCAGCTCCCATGGGGATAGCGGGAGTGCTTACGAGCAGTACTTC
TRBV2,TRBD2,-,TRBJ2-7,CASSEWRFGRGQQYF,TGTGCCAGCAGTGAATGGCGTTTTGGGAGGGGACAGCAGTACTTC
TRBV18,TRBD1,-,TRBJ1-4,CASSLQGANEKLFF,TGTGCCAGCTCACTACAGGGGGCTAATGAAAAACTGTTTTTT
TRBV28,-,once,TRBJ2-1,CASSLSRGQFF,TGTGCCAGCAGTTTATCGCGGGGGCAGTTCTTC
TRBV13,-,-,TRBJ1-1,CASSLSGGTEAFF,TGTGCCAGCAGCTTATCGGGGGGTACTGAAGCTTTCTTT
TRBV19,-,-,TRBJ2-7,CASSIYEEQYF,TGTGCCAGTAGTATTTATGAGGAGCAGTACTTC
TRBV27,-,-,TRBJ1-1,CASSRQGNEAFF,TGTGCCAGCAGTCGCCAGGGAAATGAAGCTTTCTTT
TRBV18,TRBD2,-,TRBJ2-2,CASSPTTSGENGELFF,TGTGCCAGCTCACCGACGACTAGCGGGGAAAACGGGGAGCTGTTTTTT
TRBV5-8,-,-,TRBJ1-5,CASSSRGGRQPQHF,TGTGCCAGCAGCTCCAGGGGTGGTAGGCAGCCCCAGCATTTT
TRBV5-5,TRBD1,-,TRBJ1-1,CASSLTGDSDAFF,TGTGCCAGCAGCCTTACAGGGGATTCGGACGCTTTCTTT
TRBV19,TRBD1,-,TRBJ2-7,CASSRGQGIYEQYF,TGTGCCAGTAGTAGAGGACAGGGGATCTACGAGCAGTACTTC
TRBV6-6,TRBD1,-,TRBJ1-6,CASRTTTTGNSPLHF,TGTGCCAGCAGAACTACCACGACAGGGAACTCACCCCTCCACTTT
TRBV9,TRBD2,-,TRBJ2-7,CASSVSDERGYEQYF,TGTGCCAGCAGCGTAAGTGATGAGCGGGGCTACGAGCAGTACTTC
TRBV15,TRBD2,-,TRBJ2-7,CATSRVGTSGTYEQYF,TGTGCCACCAGCAGAGTTGGAACTAGCGGGACTTACGAGCAGTACTTC
TRBV6-1,-,-,TRBJ1-5,CASSETGNQPQHF,TGTGCCAGCAGTGAAACCGGTAATCAGCCCCAGCATTTT
TRBV27,TRBD1,few,TRBJ1-6,CASSRRDSHSPLHF,TGTGCCAGCAGTCGACGGGACAGTCATTCACCCCTCCACTTT
TRBV28,-,-,TRBJ2-7,CASSLMPYEQYF,TGTGCCAGCAGCCTAATGCCCTACGAGCAGTACTTC
TRBV27,-,-,TRBJ1-1,CASANDRLFTEAFF,TGTGCCAGTGCTAACGACAGGTTATTCACTGAAGCTTTCTTT
TRBV4-1,TRBD2,-,TRBJ2-1,CASSQVPGGEQFF,TGCGCCAGCAGCCAAGTTCCGGGAGGGGAGCAGTTCTTC